The sequence of this T cell receptor (beta chain) was determined in a study of T cell responses to AZD1222 COVID-19 vaccine. The length of the CDR3 is 14 residues. CDR1 is GTSNPN, CDR2 SVGIG, per germline (reference sequence). Measured with immunoSEQ multiplex PCR; TCRdb has only the in-frame clones, and not every one. This table holds 150,000 to 200,000 clones, around nine tenths found once. Investigators merged groups given second doses at roughly 4 or roughly 12 weeks. The sequencing used peripheral blood, collected 28 days after the second AZD1222 dose. The chain employs TRBV30 and TRBJ2-2; 10 bases map to TRBD1. This clonotype was sampled from an adult who received the AZD1222 COVID-19 vaccine. CDR3 in DNA: TGTGCGTCTGGGAGGGACAGGGGAACCGGGGAGCTGTTTTTT. This codes for CASGRDRGTGELFF.